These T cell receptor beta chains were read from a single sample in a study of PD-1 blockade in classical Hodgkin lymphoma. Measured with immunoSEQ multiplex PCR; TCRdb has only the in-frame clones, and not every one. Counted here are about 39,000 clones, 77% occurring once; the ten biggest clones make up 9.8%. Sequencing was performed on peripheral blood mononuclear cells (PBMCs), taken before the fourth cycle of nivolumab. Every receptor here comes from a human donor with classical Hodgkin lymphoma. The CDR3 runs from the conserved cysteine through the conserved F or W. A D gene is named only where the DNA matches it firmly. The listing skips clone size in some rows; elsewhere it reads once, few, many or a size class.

CSARRPTEAFF | TGCAGTGCTCGGAGGCCCACTGAAGCTTTCTTT | - | TRBJ1-1 | - | TRBV20-1
CASSLAGQGSNSPLHF | TGTGCCAGCAGCTTGGCCGGACAGGGTAGTAATTCACCCCTCCACTTT | TRBD1 | TRBJ1-6 | - | TRBV7-2
CASTAKGGQSKNIQYF | TGTGCCAGCACCGCCAAGGGCGGTCAAAGCAAAAACATTCAGTACTTC | - | TRBJ2-4 | - | TRBV27
CASSQELFLGTDTQYF | TGCGCCAGCAGCCAAGAACTGTTTCTGGGCACAGATACGCAGTATTTT | - | TRBJ2-3 | once | TRBV4-3
CASSIRLGDTQYF | TGTGCCAGTAGTATCCGGCTTGGAGATACGCAGTATTTT | - | TRBJ2-3 | - | TRBV19
CASSQAETGRTDTQYF | TGCGCCAGCAGCCAGGCTGAGACAGGACGCACAGATACGCAGTATTTT | - | TRBJ2-3 | - | TRBV4-3
CASSLMAEHLINYGYTF | TGTGCCAGCAGCTTAATGGCAGAGCACCTTATTAACTATGGCTACACCTTC | - | TRBJ1-2 | - | TRBV7-9
CASSLTGPDTQYF | TGTGCCAGCAGCTTAACGGGGCCCGATACGCAGTATTTT | - | TRBJ2-3 | - | TRBV7-8
CASSVDSQGGTQYF | TGTGCCAGCAGCGTAGACTCTCAGGGAGGGACCCAGTACTTC | - | TRBJ2-5 | - | TRBV9
CASRHPSDPYNEQFF | TGTGCCAGCAGGCACCCTAGCGACCCTTACAATGAGCAGTTCTTC | - | TRBJ2-1 | - | TRBV5-4
CASSGTGDGSRGYTF | TGCGCCAGCAGCGGCACAGGGGACGGGTCTCGTGGCTACACCTTC | TRBD1 | TRBJ1-2 | - | TRBV5-1
CASSVSGGPYEQYF | TGTGCCAGCAGTGTTTCAGGGGGCCCCTACGAGCAGTACTTC | TRBD1 | TRBJ2-7 | medium-sized | TRBV6-1
CASSYSGQTANEKLFF | TGCGCCAGCAGCTATAGTGGACAGACCGCTAATGAAAAACTGTTTTTT | - | TRBJ1-4 | - | TRBV5-1
CASSSLIGEVLGEQYF | TGTGCCAGCAGCTCCTTAATCGGCGAAGTTCTCGGCGAGCAGTACTTC | - | TRBJ2-7 | - | TRBV7-2
CASSPEGYEQYF | TGTGCCAGCTCACCAGAGGGCTACGAGCAGTACTTC | - | TRBJ2-7 | - | TRBV18
CASFLDQRGEQYF | TGTGCCAGTTTTCTTGACCAGAGGGGCGAGCAGTACTTC | - | TRBJ2-7 | - | TRBV6-6
CASSQSPAKNIQYF | TGTGCCAGCAGCCAGAGTCCAGCCAAAAACATTCAGTACTTC | - | TRBJ2-4 | once | TRBV7-2
CASSEKAETQYF | TGCGCCAGCAGTGAAAAGGCGGAGACCCAGTACTTC | - | TRBJ2-5 | - | TRBV10-2
CASSGDRGYSPLHF | TGTGCCAGTAGTGGGGACAGGGGGTATTCACCCCTCCACTTT | TRBD1 | TRBJ1-6 | - | TRBV19
CASSRRDRENTGELFF | TGTGCCAGCAGCAGACGGGACAGGGAGAACACCGGGGAGCTGTTTTTT | TRBD1 | TRBJ2-2 | - | TRBV7-2
CASSERQGTEAFF | TGTGCCAGCAGCGAAAGACAGGGCACTGAAGCTTTCTTT | TRBD1 | TRBJ1-1 | once | TRBV5-4
CASSIGLRGGYQPQHF | TGTGCCAGTAGTATCGGGTTGAGAGGGGGCTACCAGCCCCAGCATTTT | TRBD1 | TRBJ1-5 | - | TRBV19
CASSLRKTFTDTQYF | TGTGCCAGCAGCCTCCGTAAGACATTCACAGATACGCAGTATTTT | - | TRBJ2-3 | - | TRBV14
CASSLAPGGPDEKLFF | TGCGCCAGCAGCTTGGCCCCCGGGGGGCCAGACGAAAAACTGTTTTTT | - | TRBJ1-4 | - | TRBV5-1
CASRVAGPPAGANVLTF | TGTGCCAGTAGGGTAGCGGGTCCCCCCGCTGGGGCCAACGTCCTGACTTTC | TRBD2 | TRBJ2-6 | - | TRBV19
CASSIDAGSYEQYF | TGTGCCAGTAGTATAGACGCAGGGTCCTACGAGCAGTACTTC | - | TRBJ2-7 | - | TRBV19
CASSSRREGGYTF | TGTGCCAGCAGCTCCAGGAGGGAAGGTGGCTACACCTTC | - | TRBJ1-2 | - | TRBV7-2
CASSHQRGLAGGTDTQYF | TGTGCCAGCAGCCACCAACGAGGACTAGCGGGGGGCACAGATACGCAGTATTTT | TRBD2 | TRBJ2-3 | - | TRBV14
CASSIPGTGRGAQHF | TGTGCCAGTAGTATACCGGGCACAGGGAGAGGGGCCCAGCATTTT | - | TRBJ1-5 | - | TRBV19
CAISAPAVVDTQYF | TGTGCCATATCGGCCCCGGCCGTGGTTGATACGCAGTATTTT | - | TRBJ2-3 | - | TRBV2
CASTLRRGQRNTIYF | TGTGCCAGCACCTTAAGACGGGGACAACGGAACACCATATATTTT | - | TRBJ1-3 | few | TRBV6-5
CASSQETQRNTEAFF | TGTGCCAGCAGCCAAGAGACCCAGAGGAACACTGAAGCTTTCTTT | - | TRBJ1-1 | - | TRBV4-2
CASSVISSGNTIYF | TGTGCCAGCAGCGTCATCTCCTCTGGAAACACCATATATTTT | - | TRBJ1-3 | once | TRBV11-3
CASSQSGVNYGYTF | TGTGCCAGCAGCCAATCCGGGGTAAACTATGGCTACACCTTC | - | TRBJ1-2 | - | TRBV7-9
CASSLYSAGGSYEQYF | TGTGCCAGCAGTTTGTATTCGGCAGGGGGCTCCTACGAGCAGTACTTC | TRBD1 | TRBJ2-7 | few | TRBV27
CASSYSTLNTEAFF | TGTGCCAGCAGTTACTCGACATTGAACACTGAAGCTTTCTTT | - | TRBJ1-1 | - | TRBV6-5
CSAPRGDKLFF | TGCAGTGCTCCGAGGGGAGACAAGCTGTTTTTT | - | TRBJ2-2 | - | TRBV20-1
CATSRPDLKGNQPQHF | TGTGCCACCAGCAGACCCGACCTAAAAGGCAATCAGCCCCAGCATTTT | - | TRBJ1-5 | - | TRBV15
CASKLAGALRELFF | TGTGCCAGCAAACTAGCGGGGGCCCTGAGGGAGCTGTTTTTT | TRBD2 | TRBJ2-2 | - | TRBV27
CASRPTLSYNEQFF | TGTGCCAGCAGGCCGACACTCTCCTACAATGAGCAGTTCTTC | - | TRBJ2-1 | - | TRBV7-2
CAISPGHNDGDSNQPQHF | TGTGCCATCAGCCCCGGACACAACGACGGGGATAGCAATCAGCCCCAGCATTTT | - | TRBJ1-5 | - | TRBV10-3
CASSHRSTDTQYF | TGCGCCAGCAGCCACCGTAGCACAGATACGCAGTATTTT | - | TRBJ2-3 | - | TRBV4-1
CASSQGAYNEQFF | TGTGCCAGCAGCCAGGGGGCGTACAATGAGCAGTTCTTC | TRBD1 | TRBJ2-1 | - | TRBV2
CASSLNPMNTEAFF | TGTGCCAGCAGCTTAAATCCCATGAACACTGAAGCTTTCTTT | - | TRBJ1-1 | - | TRBV5-4
CASSPDRDSPLHF | TGTGCCAGCTCACCCGACAGGGACTCACCCCTCCACTTT | TRBD1 | TRBJ1-6 | once | TRBV18
CASSRRLNTEAFF | TGTGCCAGCAGTCGGCGGTTGAACACTGAAGCTTTCTTT | - | TRBJ1-1 | - | TRBV28
CASIPGTGIHEQYF | TGTGCCAGCATCCCGGGGACAGGGATCCACGAGCAGTACTTC | TRBD1 | TRBJ2-7 | - | TRBV28
CASSFSGIGGNTIYF | TGTGCCAGCAGTTTCTCCGGAATAGGTGGAAACACCATATATTTT | - | TRBJ1-3 | - | TRBV28
CSVSGGVSYEQYF | TGCAGCGTGAGCGGGGGGGTCTCCTACGAGCAGTACTTC | TRBD2 | TRBJ2-7 | - | TRBV29-1
CASSLVTGGTEAFF | TGTGCCAGCAGCTTGGTTACAGGGGGCACTGAAGCTTTCTTT | TRBD1 | TRBJ1-1 | - | TRBV5-4
CASSLIDTQYF | TGTGCCAGCAGCTTAATAGATACGCAGTATTTT | - | TRBJ2-3 | - | TRBV7-8
CASSGYRGRITGELFF | TGTGCCAGCAGCGGTTACAGGGGGCGAATCACCGGGGAGCTGTTTTTT | TRBD1 | TRBJ2-2 | - | TRBV7-9
CASSIKTGTGLYGYTF | TGTGCCAGTAGTATAAAGACCGGGACAGGACTTTATGGCTACACCTTC | TRBD1 | TRBJ1-2 | - | TRBV19
CASSWAGTEAPEQYF | TGTGCCAGCAGCTGGGCCGGGACAGAGGCACCCGAGCAGTACTTC | TRBD1 | TRBJ2-7 | - | TRBV5-6
CASSTVGSGLRDNEQFF | TGTGCCAGTAGTACGGTCGGGAGCGGGCTGAGGGACAATGAGCAGTTCTTC | - | TRBJ2-1 | - | TRBV19
CASSFGPPNAYEQYF | TGTGCCAGCAGTTTCGGCCCCCCAAATGCCTACGAGCAGTACTTC | - | TRBJ2-7 | few | TRBV6-4